The 7 T cell receptor beta chains reported below all come from one sample, sequenced in a study of shared clonotypes between healthy human individuals. Repertoires were generated with immunoSEQ multiplex PCR, while TCRdb's copy carries only in-frame clones and drops some. The sample consists of 2 million to 2.5 million clones, over 85% of them appearing once. The sample consisted of naive CD4+ T cells from PBMCs. Subset defined: CD45RA+ positively selected. The receptors stem from a young man in good health. Some clones in this sample may be carry-over from other donors' samples.

This clone was found once. The chain recombines TRBV5-1 with TRBJ2-7, with D tentatively TRBD2 (5 bases). In germline, CDR1 is SGHRS, CDR2 YFSETQ. Between the trimmed V and J ends, which lost 5 bases and 0 bases, there was a span of 12 bases. The CDR3 has 14 residues. The CDR3 is CASRGLDGSYEQYF. CDR3 nucleotide sequence: TGCGCCAGCAGAGGACTGGACGGCTCCTACGAGCAGTACTTC.

This clone turned up a few times. The V gene is TRBV7-3, the J gene TRBJ2-5; D tentatively reads TRBD1 or TRBD2 (6 bases each). There are 16 residues in the CDR3. Between the trimmed V and J ends, which lost 5 bases and 1 base, there was a span of 17 bases. Germline V gives CDR1 SGHTA, CDR2 FQGTGA. CDR3 DNA sequence: TGTGCCAGCAGCCCAGGGGCCGCTAGCGTCCAAGAGACCCAGTACTTC. This encodes CASSPGAASVQETQYF.

The chain carries TRBV7-9 and TRBJ1-1; 7 nucleotides line up with TRBD1. The V gene's germline CDR1 is SEHNR and CDR2 FQNEAQ (reference sequence). This CDR3 contains 15 residues. V dropped 5 bases and J dropped 3; count of bases not matched to a gene: 9. The CDR3 here is CASSATGVWDTEAFF. The CDR3 DNA is TGTGCCAGCAGCGCTACAGGGGTTTGGGACACTGAAGCTTTCTTT.

The V gene is TRBV30, the J gene TRBJ1-2; D gene ambiguous. Germline CDR1 GTSNPN, CDR2 SVGIG (reference sequence). V was shortened by 1 base and J by 5 bases, with 17 bases between the two germline ends. This CDR3 is built from 15 residues. The CDR3 nucleotides are TGTGCCTGGAGTGCCGGTACCCTCGGAGGATATGGCTACACCTTC. The encoded protein is CAWSAGTLGGYGYTF.

V and J are TRBV7-6 and TRBJ2-1; D assignment may be TRBD1 or TRBD2 (5 bases each). This CDR3 spans 15 amino acids. Trimming took 5 bases from V and 12 from J, leaving 23 bases between them. Germline CDR1 reads SGHVS; CDR2 reads FNYEAQ. CDR3 in amino acids: CASSPAGTHAKGQFF. Written as DNA, the CDR3 is TGTGCCAGCAGCCCGGCCGGGACCCACGCAAAGGGGCAGTTCTTC.

About this clone: Distinct nucleotide sequences in the sample also encode this CDR3. V and J are TRBV6-1 and TRBJ1-2; D remains unclear. CDR1 is MNHNS, CDR2 SASEGT, per germline. With 1 base removed from V and 5 bases from J, the gap between germline ends came to 8 bases. This CDR3 region has 13 residues. The CDR3 sequence is CASSEVRGYGYTF. CDR3 nucleotide sequence: TGTGCCAGCAGTGAAGTTAGAGGTTATGGCTACACCTTC.

Points on this clone: Within the sample, other DNA sequences also encode this same CDR3. V is TRBV5-1 and J is TRBJ1-2; D unresolved. The ends were cut back, 0 bases at V and 2 bases at J, with 11 bases in the middle. The germline CDR1 and CDR2 sequences are SGHRS and YFSETQ. The CDR3 runs 15 residues. In DNA, the CDR3 is TGCGCCAGCAGCTTGGTACTGGGAAACAACTATGGCTACACCTTC. Its translation is CASSLVLGNNYGYTF.